Below are 8 T cell receptor beta chains sequenced from a single sample in a study of technical replicates of blood from a handful of donors. Clones were sequenced by immunoSEQ multiplex PCR, and TCRdb holds only the in-frame ones, with some missing. Of approximately 88,000 clones in the sample, roughly 94% were seen once. Sequencing used T cells isolated from PBMCs. These receptors came from a human donor in good health.

V gene TRBV29-1 combines with J gene TRBJ1-4; D gene ambiguous. Germline CDR1 and CDR2: SQVTM and ANQGSEA. V was clipped by 6 bases and J by 10 bases, with 18 bases between them. The CDR3 runs to 13 residues. The CDR3 DNA reads as TGCAGCGTACACGCGGAGGCAGGAGGAAAACTGTTTTTT. Protein: CSVHAEAGGKLFF.

The chain recombines TRBV7-2 with TRBJ2-1; TRBD2 might be the D (5 bases). Germline V gene data show CDR1 as SGHTA and CDR2 as FQGNSA. Trimming shortened V by 5 bases and J by 9 bases, and 14 bases separated the two germline ends. The CDR3 loop spans 13 amino acids. In nucleotides, the CDR3 is TGTGCCAGCAGCAGCAGACTACTCGGTGAGCAGTTCTTC. It is translated as CASSSRLLGEQFF.

The chain is built from TRBV28 and TRBJ2-1; tentative D call: TRBD1 (6 bases). V gave up 5 bases and J gave up 2 bases, with 13 bases separating them. Germline assignment: CDR1 MDHEN and CDR2 SYDVKM. This CDR3 contains 15 residues. The CDR3 spells CASSGTGWPYNEQFF. The CDR3 DNA reads as TGTGCCAGCAGTGGTACAGGGTGGCCCTACAATGAGCAGTTCTTC.

The chain is built from TRBV4-1 and TRBJ2-3; 8 positions match TRBD2. Germline V lookup: CDR1 MGHRA, CDR2 YSYEKL. V shed 0 bases, J shed 3 bases, and the junction held 8 bases outside the gene matches. CDR3 length: 17 amino acids. CDR3 protein: CASSQDLAGGGTDTQYF. The DNA of the CDR3 is TGCGCCAGCAGCCAAGATTTGGCGGGAGGCGGGACAGATACGCAGTATTTT.

This chain links TRBV4-2 with TRBJ2-7, with TRBD2 matching 10 bases. This CDR3 is 16 amino acids long. Germline V CDR1 and CDR2: LGHNA, YNFKEQ. Germline trimming cut 1 base from V and 0 bases from J; bases unmatched to any gene: 3. The CDR3 sequence is CASSQVVAGGSYEQYF. The CDR3 DNA is TGTGCCAGCAGCCAAGTTGTAGCGGGAGGCTCCTACGAGCAGTACTTC.

V gene TRBV13 combines with J gene TRBJ1-1, with D possibly TRBD1 on 5 matching bases. CDR1 and CDR2 from the germline V gene are PRHDT and FYEKMQ (reference sequence). Trimming removed 5 bases from V and 3 bases from J, with 13 bases in between. CDR3 length equals 14 residues. Here the CDR3 reads CASSQMTEDTEAFF. For the CDR3, the DNA is TGTGCCAGCAGCCAAATGACAGAAGACACTGAAGCTTTCTTT.

The chain combines TRBV19 with TRBJ1-5, with 10 nucleotides matching TRBD1. This CDR3 comprises 14 residues. Germline CDR1 reads LNHDA; CDR2 reads SQIVND (reference sequence). J was trimmed by 6 bases and V by 3 bases; bases with no gene match: 2. CDR3 DNA: TGTGCCAGTAGTATGGGACAGGGGTTTCAGCCCCAGCATTTT. It translates to CASSMGQGFQPQHF.

This clone showed up just once. As DNA, the CDR3 is TGCGCCAGCAGCTCGATTTCCGAGAGTCCGGAGGGGCAGTTCTTC. Translated: CASSSISESPEGQFF. This chain connects TRBV5-1 to TRBJ2-1, with TRBD2 as a possible D gene (6 bases). This CDR3 is 15 amino acids long. Looked up from germline, CDR1 is SGHRS and CDR2 is YFSETQ. Trimming cost V 3 bases and J 12 bases, with 22 bases left between them.